Listed here are 2 T cell receptor beta chains from one sample, sequenced in a study of blood T cell repertoires in COVID-19. Profiling relied on immunoSEQ multiplex PCR, and the TCRdb table lists in-frame clones only, not all of them. Seen here are 200,000 to 250,000 clones, 80% observed once, and the top ten hold 6% to 7.5%. Source material: PBMCs or T cells enriched from blood (not recorded which). The receptor source for this set is a middle-aged woman with acute COVID-19.

This clone is a singleton in its sample. The chain joins TRBV7-2 to TRBJ1-2; D unclear. The V end lost 4 bases, the J end lost 2 bases, and 14 bases lay between the germline ends. The CDR3 runs 15 residues. Looked up from germline, CDR1 is SGHTA and CDR2 is FQGNSA. The CDR3 loop reads CASSSRSGTNYGYTF. CDR3 coding DNA: TGTGCCAGCAGCTCACGTTCTGGCACGAACTATGGCTACACCTTC. Combining the CDR3 with reference TRBV7-2 and TRBJ1-2 gives the whole variable domain GAGVSQSPSNKVTEKGKDVELRCDPISGHTALYWYRQSLGQGLEFLIYFQGNSAPDKSGLPSDRFSAERTGGSVSTLTIQRTQQEDSAVYLCASSSRSGTNYGYTFGSGTRLTVV.

V usage is TRBV28 and J usage is TRBJ1-1, with unresolved D. CDR3 length: 13 residues. Deletions cut 5 bases from V and 0 bases from J, with 7 bases between. Germline V gives CDR1 MDHEN, CDR2 SYDVKM. The CDR3: CASSRRMNTEAFF. The CDR3 DNA reads as TGTGCCAGCAGTCGGAGGATGAACACTGAAGCTTTCTTT.